This T cell receptor beta chain was sequenced in a study of T cell responses to AZD1222 COVID-19 vaccine. The protocol was immunoSEQ multiplex PCR, while the TCRdb copy is restricted to in-frame clones and leaves out a portion. The table lists 150,000 or so clones, 75% to 95% of them singletons, with more than 1.2% in the top ten. Sequenced material: peripheral blood, taken on day 0 of AZD1222 vaccination. This receptor was obtained from an adult in good health.

CDR3 DNA sequence: TGTGCCAGCAGTTTCCCCCCTGGCGGGGCGGGAGAGACCCAGTACTTC. This codes for CASSFPPGGAGETQYF. V usage is TRBV2 and J usage is TRBJ2-5; possible D gene TRBD2, 6 bases. This CDR3 contains 16 residues. The ends were cut back, 5 bases at V and 4 bases at J, with 20 bases in the middle. Germline V gene lookup returns CDR1 SNHLY and CDR2 FYNNEI. Variable domain in full (rest from reference TRBV2 and TRBJ2-5): EPEVTQTPSHQVTQMGQEVILRCVPISNHLYFYWYRQILGQKVEFLVSFYNNEISEKSEIFDDQFSVERPDGSNFTLKIRSTKLEDSAMYFCASSFPPGGAGETQYFGPGTRLLVL.